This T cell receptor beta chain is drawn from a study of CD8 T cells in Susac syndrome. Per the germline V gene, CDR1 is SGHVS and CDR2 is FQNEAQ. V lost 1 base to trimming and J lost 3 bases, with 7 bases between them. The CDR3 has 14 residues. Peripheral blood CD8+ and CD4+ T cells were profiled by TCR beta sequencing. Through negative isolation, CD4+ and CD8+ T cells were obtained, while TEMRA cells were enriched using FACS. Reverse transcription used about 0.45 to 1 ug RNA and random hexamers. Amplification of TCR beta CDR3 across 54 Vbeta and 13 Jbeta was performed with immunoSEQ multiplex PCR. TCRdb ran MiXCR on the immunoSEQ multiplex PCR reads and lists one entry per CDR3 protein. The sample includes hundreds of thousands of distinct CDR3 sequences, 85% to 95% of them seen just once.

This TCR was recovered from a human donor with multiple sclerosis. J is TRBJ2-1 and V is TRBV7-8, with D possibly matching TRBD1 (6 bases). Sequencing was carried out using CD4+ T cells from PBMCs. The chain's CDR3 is CASSLEQGYNEQFF. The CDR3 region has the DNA TGTGCCAGCAGCTTAGAACAGGGCTACAATGAGCAGTTCTTC.